Below, one T cell receptor (beta chain) is given with its context. The data stem from a study of shared clonotypes between healthy human individuals. Naive CD8 cells comprised CD45RO-negative, CCR7-positively selected cells, excluding terminally differentiated effector memory CD45RA+ cells. Trimming shortened V by 4 bases and J by 4 bases, and 18 bases separated the two germline ends. CDR1 and CDR2 from the germline V gene are SGDLS and YYNGEE. This CDR3 region has 16 residues. Profiled with immunoSEQ multiplex PCR; TCRdb holds only in-frame clones, not every one. The sample lists some 1,900,000 clones; 85% to 95% were seen once.

This chain connects TRBV9 to TRBJ2-1; no clear D. This sequence originates from a man younger than 30 in good health. The sample taken for sequencing was naive CD8+ T cells sorted from blood. The CDR3 here is CASSLSDSRMYNEQFF. CDR3 in DNA: TGTGCCAGCAGCCTAAGTGACTCCCGAATGTACAATGAGCAGTTCTTC.